Below, one T cell receptor (beta chain) is given with its context. The RNA input was about 0.45 to 1 ug, and it was reverse transcribed with random hexamers. Amplification of TCR beta CDR3 by immunoSEQ multiplex PCR spanned 54 Vbeta and 13 Jbeta. One entry per CDR3 protein, called by TCRdb with MiXCR from the immunoSEQ multiplex PCR reads. Of under 200,000 distinct CDR3 sequences listed, around 95% were seen once; the top ten hold more than 0.08%. V was cut by 2 bases and J by 10 bases, with 16 bases left in between. Germline V CDR1 and CDR2: GTSNPN, SVGIG (reference sequence). The CDR3 sequence is 13 residues long. CD8+ and CD4+ T cells circulating in blood were sequenced for TCR beta. While CD8+ and CD4+ T cells were isolated negatively, TEMRA cells were enriched by FACS. The sample originates from a study of CD8 T cells in Susac syndrome.

This TCR derives from a human donor with Susac syndrome. Specimen: CD4+ T cells from PBMCs. The chain carries TRBV30 and TRBJ2-3, with no clear D. CDR3 residues: CAWSTARSSAQYF. The DNA for the CDR3 is TGTGCCTGGAGTACCGCCCGCAGCTCTGCGCAGTATTTT.